The 14 T cell receptor beta chains below come from one sample, sequenced in a study of shared clonotypes between healthy human individuals. Assay used: immunoSEQ multiplex PCR; TCRdb lists only in-frame clones, some missing. The sample consists of a few million clones, 95% of them appearing once. Material: naive CD4+ T cells sorted from blood. Regarding subset: CD45RA+ positively selected. These receptors originate from a young man in good health.

The chain is built from TRBV6-1 and TRBJ1-1; 7 bases are a match to TRBD1. CDR1 MNHNS and CDR2 SASEGT come from the germline V gene. V was pared by 5 bases and J by 7 bases, with 7 bases of the junction left unmatched. The CDR3 loop spans 13 amino acids. CDR3 DNA sequence: TGTGCCAGCAGTCCCGGGACAGAGTTTGAAGCTTTCTTT. Its translation is CASSPGTEFEAFF.

V gene TRBV5-1 combines with J gene TRBJ2-2, with 7 bases fitting TRBD1. After removal of 0 bases from V and 6 bases from J, the junction contained 5 bases not matched to a gene. From germline, CDR1 is SGHRS and CDR2 YFSETQ. The CDR3 has 15 amino acids. The CDR3 is CASSLEGQRSGELFF. The CDR3 DNA reads as TGCGCCAGCAGCTTGGAGGGACAGAGGTCCGGGGAGCTGTTTTTT.

The CDR3 loop reads CASSFSAAGAYNEQFF. The DNA of the CDR3 is TGCGCCAGCAGCTTTTCCGCGGCGGGGGCCTACAATGAGCAGTTCTTC. The rearrangement uses TRBV5-1 and TRBJ2-1, with TRBD2 identical over 7 bases. V was clipped by 2 bases and J by 2 bases; unmatched bases: 7. CDR1 is SGHRS, CDR2 YFSETQ, per germline. The CDR3 has 16 amino acids.

The chain joins TRBV2 to TRBJ1-2, with 10 bases that match TRBD1. This CDR3 region has 14 residues. Trimming at V came to 2 bases and at J to 6 bases, leaving 3 bases not matched to a gene. Germline-derived CDR1 and CDR2 are SNHLY and FYNNEI. CDR3 residues: CASSERQGANGYTF. The CDR3, as DNA: TGTGCCAGCAGTGAAAGACAGGGGGCAAATGGCTACACCTTC.

The chain recombines TRBV21-1 with TRBJ1-5; TRBD1 is taken as the D call from the table, unchecked against the DNA. TRBV21-1 corresponds to a pseudogene. The CDR3 extends over 15 amino acids. In DNA, the CDR3 is TGTGCCAGCAGCAAGACAGGGTATGGCAATCAGCCCCAGCATTTT. As protein: CASSKTGYGNQPQHF.

The rearrangement links TRBV29-1 to TRBJ2-7; D is uncertain. Germline CDR1 SQVTM, CDR2 ANQGSEA. The CDR3 covers 13 residues. V shed 4 bases and J shed 1 base, with 11 bases lying between them. The chain's CDR3 is CSVGLRLSYEQYF. The CDR3 region has the DNA TGCAGCGTTGGTTTACGTCTATCCTACGAGCAGTACTTC.

V gene TRBV7-9 combines with J gene TRBJ2-2; TRBD2 might be the D (5 bases). V lost 5 bases and J 4 bases, leaving 17 bases between the germline ends. The CDR3 consists of 16 residues. Germline CDR1 SEHNR, CDR2 FQNEAQ (reference sequence). CDR3 nucleotide sequence: TGTGCCAGCAGCCTAGGGTCGGGAACGGTCACCGGGGAGCTGTTTTTT. This codes for CASSLGSGTVTGELFF.

In its sample, this clone was seen once. The chain is built from TRBV29-1 and TRBJ2-2, with D possibly being TRBD1 or TRBD2 (6 bases each). Germline loops: CDR1 SQVTM, CDR2 ANQGSEA. Trimming stripped 5 bases from V and 1 base from J, with 17 bases between. The CDR3 runs to 16 residues. Here the CDR3 reads CSVSIGGGRNTGELFF. In nucleotides, the CDR3 is TGCAGCGTTTCGATAGGAGGGGGTCGGAACACCGGGGAGCTGTTTTTT.

The rearrangement links TRBV6-1 to TRBJ2-3; D perhaps matches TRBD2 (5 bases). This CDR3 is built from 15 residues. Germline CDR1 is MNHNS and CDR2 is SASEGT. V lost 3 bases to trimming and J lost 1 base, with 11 bases between them. CDR3 sequence (DNA): TGTGCCAGCAGTGACGTGAGGGTTGGCACAGATACGCAGTATTTT. Residues: CASSDVRVGTDTQYF.

The chain recombines TRBV19 with TRBJ2-7; TRBD1 might be the D (6 bases). Germline lookup yields CDR1 LNHDA and CDR2 SQIVND (reference sequence). The CDR3 is made up of 14 amino acids. Trimming pared 4 bases from V and 4 bases from J, leaving 14 bases between. CDR3 region: CASSTHRDTYEQYF. In DNA form, the CDR3 reads TGTGCCAGTAGTACTCACCGGGACACATACGAGCAGTACTTC.

This chain connects TRBV30 to TRBJ1-1; 9 bases map to TRBD1. V lost 7 bases and J lost 3; bases outside the gene matches: 3. The CDR3 spans 12 residues. Germline CDR1 is GTSNPN and CDR2 is SVGIG (reference sequence). The CDR3 sequence is CALRTGDTEAFF. The CDR3 DNA reads as TGTGCCTTACGGACAGGGGACACTGAAGCTTTCTTT. The full variable domain, completed using reference TRBV30 and TRBJ1-1, is SQTIHQWPATLVQPVGSPLSLECTVEGTSNPNLYWYRQAAGRGLQLLFYSVGIGQISSEVPQNLSASRPQDRQFILSSKKLLLSDSGFYLCALRTGDTEAFFGQGTRLTVV.

J is TRBJ1-2 and V is TRBV28; TRBD1 matches 11 bases. V was clipped by 6 bases and J by 4 bases; unmatched bases: 7. The CDR3 covers 15 residues. Germline CDR1 reads MDHEN; CDR2 reads SYDVKM. CDR3 nucleotide sequence: TGTGCCAGCAGCAGAGCCGGGACAGGGGGCTATGGCTACACCTTC. Its translation: CASSRAGTGGYGYTF.

The chain employs TRBV2 and TRBJ2-4, with no clear D. Trimming cost V 6 bases and J 0 bases, with 12 bases left between them. The CDR3 is made up of 15 amino acids. The V gene's germline CDR1 is SNHLY and CDR2 FYNNEI. In nucleotides, the CDR3 is TGTGCCAGCAGAGTAGACCATCTAGCCAAAAACATTCAGTACTTC. As protein: CASRVDHLAKNIQYF.

The rearrangement uses TRBV27 and TRBJ1-2; no firm D call. The CDR3 consists of 15 residues. Germline CDR1 MNHEY, CDR2 SMNVEV (reference sequence). The germline V and J ends were trimmed by 6 bases and 8 bases, with 22 bases remaining between them. The CDR3 loop reads CASSRADPVSSGYTF. The CDR3 nucleotides read TGTGCCAGCAGCCGCGCCGACCCCGTATCTTCAGGCTACACCTTC.